This is a list of T cell receptor beta chains from one sample in a study of Graves' ophthalmopathy and Graves' hyperthyroidism. TCRdb re-called the multiplex PCR reads through MiXCR, storing one row per CDR3 protein. This table has over a million distinct CDR3 sequences, about 35% appearing once. The sample taken for sequencing was peripheral blood or thyroid tissue (not recorded which). The receptor set was obtained from an adult man with Graves' hyperthyroidism. Each CDR3 is given with its conserved first and last residue. A D gene is named only where the DNA matches it firmly. A row's size may be missing; if present it is once, few, many or a size class.

v_call,d_call,clone_size,j_call,cdr3_nt,cdr3_aa
TRBV5-4,.,many,TRBJ2-5,TGTGCCAGCAGCGCCGTCGGAGGCCAAGAGACCCAGTACTTC,CASSAVGGQETQYF
TRBV7-2,TRBD1,.,TRBJ1-3,TGTGCCAGCAGCCCCAGGACAGGGCTTGAGTACACCATATATTTT,CASSPRTGLEYTIYF
TRBV7-2,TRBD2,.,TRBJ2-1,TGTGCCAGCTCACGAGCGGGATTGAATGGGCAGTTCTTC,CASSRAGLNGQFF
TRBV4-2,TRBD1,few,TRBJ2-7,TGTGCCAGCAGCCAAGCTCTCGAGGAACAGGGGTACGAGCAGTACTTC,CASSQALEEQGYEQYF
TRBV7-3,TRBD2,many,TRBJ2-5,TGTGCCAGCAGTCCGTGGGGAGGGGAGACCCAGTACTTC,CASSPWGGETQYF
TRBV6-2/TRBV6-3,.,few,TRBJ1-5,TGTGCCACCGGACAGACAGATACTAATCAGCCCCAGCATTTT,CATGQTDTNQPQHF
TRBV9,.,many,TRBJ2-2,TGTGCCAGCAGCGGGTGGACTCAGAACACCGGGGAGCTGTTTTTT,CASSGWTQNTGELFF
TRBV19,.,few,TRBJ2-2,TGTGCCAGTAGTCAGGGGCTGGGCTTCGCGAACACCGGGGAGCTGTTTTTT,CASSQGLGFANTGELFF
TRBV27,.,few,TRBJ2-5,TGTGCCAGCAGTTCATCAGAGTGGCCGGTTGCCCAGTACTTC,CASSSSEWPVAQYF
TRBV12-3/TRBV12-4,TRBD2,many,TRBJ2-5,TGTGCCAGCAGCCAGGGTGACGGGGGGGCTGGAGAGACCCAGTACTTC,CASSQGDGGAGETQYF
TRBV7-9,.,.,TRBJ1-1,TGTGCCAGCAGCCTAGGGGCGGACACTGAAGCTCTCTTT,CASSLGADTEALF
TRBV6-4,.,many,TRBJ1-2,TGTGCCAGCAGTGACGACCCAAGATATGGCTACACCTTC,CASSDDPRYGYTF
TRBV11-2,.,many,TRBJ1-1,TGTGCCAGCAGCTTAGGCCCTGGACGGATGAACACTGAAGCTTTCTTT,CASSLGPGRMNTEAFF
TRBV11-2,.,many,TRBJ2-7,TGTGCCAGCAGCTTAAGTAGCGGTCCATACGAGCAGTACTTC,CASSLSSGPYEQYF
TRBV20-1,TRBD1,.,TRBJ1-4,TGCAGTGCTAACAGGGGAAGTGAAAAACTGTTTTTT,CSANRGSEKLFF
TRBV28,.,.,TRBJ1-2,TGTGCCAGCAGTTTATCTCAGGGAGCAGGGCAGGGCTACACCTTC,CASSLSQGAGQGYTF
TRBV29-1,.,.,TRBJ2-7,TGCAGCGTTGAGATCGGGGGATACAATGAGCAGTACTTC,CSVEIGGYNEQYF
TRBV9,.,.,TRBJ2-2,TGTGCCAGCAGCCCTGAGGGGGGAACCGGGGAGCTGTTTTTT,CASSPEGGTGELFF
TRBV6-5,.,many,TRBJ2-5,TGTGCCAGCACCCAACCGGGAAACCAAGAGACCCAGTACTTC,CASTQPGNQETQYF
TRBV7-9,TRBD1,many,TRBJ2-6,TGTGCCAGCAGCTTAGGAGGGACAGGCTACCCCTCCTCTGGGGCCAACGTCCTGACTTTC,CASSLGGTGYPSSGANVLTF
TRBV10-3,.,.,TRBJ2-5,TGTGCCATCAAAGAACAGGGTCAAGAGACCCAGTACTTC,CAIKEQGQETQYF
TRBV19,TRBD2,few,TRBJ2-7,TGTGCCTCTGGGCAGGAGAGACTAGCGGGTATCTACGAGCAGTACTTC,CASGQERLAGIYEQYF
TRBV6-5,.,many,TRBJ2-5,TGTGCCAGCAGTGTGGGACGAGTGGGGACCCAGTACTTC,CASSVGRVGTQYF
TRBV7-3,TRBD2,.,TRBJ2-3,TGTGCCAGCAGCTCTAGTGGGACTAGCATGAGGGATGCGCAGTATTTT,CASSSSGTSMRDAQYF
TRBV6-2/TRBV6-3,.,.,TRBJ1-1,TGTGCCAGCAGTGAAGCGATTACCAGGAATACTGAAGCTTTCTTT,CASSEAITRNTEAFF
TRBV7-8,.,.,TRBJ1-5,TGTGCCAGCAGCGGCAGGCGCTCCGAGCATTTT,CASSGRRSEHF
TRBV25-1,.,.,TRBJ2-7,TGTGCCAGCACAGGGGTAGGCGACGAGCAGTACTTC,CASTGVGDEQYF
TRBV12-3/TRBV12-4,TRBD1,.,TRBJ2-5,TGTGCCAGCAGACCCGGGACAGGGTTAGGTGAGACCCAGTACTTC,CASRPGTGLGETQYF
TRBV7-9,.,many,TRBJ2-7,TGTGCCAGCAGGGGACAGCGGGCGGACGAGCAGTACTTC,CASRGQRADEQYF